These T cell receptor beta chains were read from a single sample in a study of T cells after yellow fever vaccination. TCRdb independently ran MiXCR on the 5' RACE reads; one entry per CDR3 protein. This sample has around 610,000 distinct CDR3 sequences, with approximately 15% found just once. Sample: PBMCs, taken on the day of the yellow fever booster vaccination. The receptor source for this set is a man between 25 and 39 years old who received the YFV17D yellow fever vaccine. Both conserved end residues are part of each CDR3. Each record gives: V gene, J gene, clone size, D gene, CDR3 DNA, CDR3 protein. A D gene is named only where the DNA matches it firmly. Clone size is stated in some rows and not others, as once, few, many or a class when expanded.

TRBV10-3	TRBJ2-7	-	TRBD1	TGTGCCATCAGGCCACAGGGGCCAACCTACGAGCAGTACTTC	CAIRPQGPTYEQYF
TRBV7-2	TRBJ2-1	few	TRBD2	TGTGCCAGCAGCTTAACGGGAGCGGGGGAGCAGTTCTTC	CASSLTGAGEQFF
TRBV6-5	TRBJ2-7	-	-	TGTGCCAGCAGTTACTCGACAGTGAGCTCCTACGAGCAGTACTTC	CASSYSTVSSYEQYF
TRBV6-2/TRBV6-3	TRBJ1-2	-	-	TGTGCCAGTCGCGGCGGTGGCTACACCTTC	CASRGGGYTF
TRBV6-2/TRBV6-3	TRBJ1-5	many	-	TGTGCCAGCAGTTACTCGTTTACCAGCAATCAGCCCCAGCATTTT	CASSYSFTSNQPQHF
TRBV27	TRBJ1-2	few	-	TGTGCCAGCAGTTTATGGCAGTTCGATAATGAAACCTTC	CASSLWQFDNETF
TRBV5-1	TRBJ2-1	-	TRBD2	TGCGCCAGCAGCTTGGAGCCCGGGGGACTAGCCTACAATGAGCAGTTCTTC	CASSLEPGGLAYNEQFF
TRBV12-3/TRBV12-4	TRBJ2-7	-	TRBD2	TGTGCCAGCAGTTCGGGACTAGGGACCTACGAGCAGTACTTC	CASSSGLGTYEQYF
TRBV10-3	TRBJ2-3	-	-	TGTGCCACCGGGGAAAATACGCAGTATTTT	CATGENTQYF
TRBV20-1	TRBJ2-3	few	-	TGCAGTGCCCCGGGCGGAGATACGCAGTATTTT	CSAPGGDTQYF
TRBV5-1	TRBJ2-7	few	-	TGCGCCAGCAGCTTGTCGCGGGAAGAGCAGTACTTC	CASSLSREEQYF
TRBV6-1	TRBJ2-3	-	-	TGTGCCAGCAGGCTGACGGAGAGCACAGATACGCAGTATTTT	CASRLTESTDTQYF
TRBV6-1	TRBJ1-4	many	-	TGTGCCAGCAGTAGCTCCGGGCAGCCTAATGAAAAACTGTTTTTT	CASSSSGQPNEKLFF
TRBV27	TRBJ2-7	-	TRBD2	TGTGCCAGCAGCCAATTGACTAGCGGGAGGGCCCATGATGCCTACGAGCAGTACTTC	CASSQLTSGRAHDAYEQYF
TRBV20-1	TRBJ1-3	few	-	TGCAGTGCTAAACGGACAGCTGGAAACACCATATATTTT	CSAKRTAGNTIYF
TRBV6-2/TRBV6-3	TRBJ2-1	-	-	TGTGCCAGCAGCACTATAGCGGAATACAATGAGCAGTTCTTC	CASSTIAEYNEQFF
TRBV12-3/TRBV12-4	TRBJ2-3	-	-	TGTGCCAGCAGTTTAGCCCCCCGGGGCAGAGATACGCAGTATTTT	CASSLAPRGRDTQYF
TRBV12-3/TRBV12-4	TRBJ1-5	-	TRBD1	TGTGCCAGCACCCCGGGACAGGGGTATCAGCCCCAGCATTTT	CASTPGQGYQPQHF
TRBV15	TRBJ2-3	-	TRBD1	TGTGCCACCAGCAGAGATCTCGAGAGGGCAGGGGGTACAGATACGCAGTATTTT	CATSRDLERAGGTDTQYF
TRBV11-2	TRBJ1-3	-	-	TGTGCCAGCAGCTTAGGGCGGTTCTCTGGAAACACCATATATTTT	CASSLGRFSGNTIYF
TRBV7-3	TRBJ2-1	few	-	TGTGCCAGCAGCTCTTTCGCGGGGACCTACAATGAGCAGTTCTTC	CASSSFAGTYNEQFF
TRBV20-1	TRBJ2-6	few	TRBD2	TGCAGTGCTAGAGTACTCCCTAGCGGTGCGCTCTCTGGGGCCAACGTCCTGACTTTC	CSARVLPSGALSGANVLTF
TRBV7-8	TRBJ2-7	many	TRBD1	TGCGCCAGCAGCTTGACAGGGTCTTCCTACGAGCAGTACTTC	CASSLTGSSYEQYF
TRBV28	TRBJ2-2	few	-	TGTGCCAGCAGGACCCCGGGGTTACTGACCGGGGAGCTGTTTTTT	CASRTPGLLTGELFF
TRBV4-3	TRBJ2-3	few	-	TGCGCCAGCAGCCCGGATACTAGCACAGATACGCAGTATTTT	CASSPDTSTDTQYF
TRBV20-1	TRBJ1-5	few	-	TGCAGTGCTTGGGGGACGAGTCAGCCCCAGCATTTT	CSAWGTSQPQHF
TRBV15	TRBJ2-2	few	-	TGTGCCACCAGCAGAGGTACTAGCCAAAACGGGGAGCTGTTTTTT	CATSRGTSQNGELFF
TRBV20-1	TRBJ2-7	-	TRBD1	TGCAGTGCTTACAGGGGGATCTACGAGCAGTACTTC	CSAYRGIYEQYF
TRBV5-1	TRBJ2-5	-	-	TGCGCCAGCAGCTTACGGGACTCTGAAGAGACCCAGTACTTC	CASSLRDSEETQYF
TRBV5-4	TRBJ2-2	-	-	TGTGCCAGCAGCCCGAAGGGTGTTGCCGGGGAGCTGTTTTTT	CASSPKGVAGELFF
TRBV7-6	TRBJ2-5	-	-	TGTGCCAGCAGCTCCTACATGAAAGAGACCCAGTACTTC	CASSSYMKETQYF
TRBV7-9	TRBJ2-1	many	-	TGTGCCAGCAGCTTGGAGCGGGTCTCCTACAATGAGCAGTTCTTC	CASSLERVSYNEQFF
TRBV3-1	TRBJ2-1	-	-	TGTGCCAGCAGCCAAGTTGTCCAGGACTTATACAATGAGCAGTTCTTC	CASSQVVQDLYNEQFF
TRBV19	TRBJ1-1	-	-	TGTGCCAGTAGTCTACAGGGTGGTTGGACTGAAGCTTTCTTT	CASSLQGGWTEAFF
TRBV5-1	TRBJ1-1	-	-	TGCGCCAGCAGCTCTCCCCGGGCGGGTGCGGTTAACACTGAAGCTTTCTTT	CASSSPRAGAVNTEAFF
TRBV5-4	TRBJ1-2	many	TRBD1	TGTGCCAGCAGCTTGGAGGGACAGGGGCGAGGCTACACCTTC	CASSLEGQGRGYTF
TRBV12-3/TRBV12-4	TRBJ2-1	few	-	TGTGCCAGCAGTTTTGTGTCGGGGGACTACAATGAGCAGTTCTTC	CASSFVSGDYNEQFF
TRBV28	TRBJ2-1	few	-	TGTGCCAGCAGTGAGCCCGGAGCCTACAATGAGCAGTTCTTC	CASSEPGAYNEQFF
TRBV11-2	TRBJ2-2	-	-	TGTGCCAGCAGCTTAGATGTGCGGACCGGGGAGCTGTTTTTT	CASSLDVRTGELFF
TRBV7-9	TRBJ2-3	few	-	TGTGCCAGCAGCTTAATGTCCACAGATACGCAGTATTTT	CASSLMSTDTQYF
TRBV12-3/TRBV12-4	TRBJ2-7	many	-	TGTGCCAGCAGTTTCCGCGGGGCCGACGAGCAGTACTTC	CASSFRGADEQYF
TRBV7-9	TRBJ2-7	-	TRBD1	TGTGCCAGCAGCATATACCCCCGCGGGACAGGGCCCTACGAGCAGTACTTC	CASSIYPRGTGPYEQYF
TRBV20-1	TRBJ2-1	-	TRBD2	TGCAGTGCCTATAACAGCGGGAGGGGATCCTACAATGAGCAGTTCTTC	CSAYNSGRGSYNEQFF
TRBV7-8	TRBJ2-7	-	-	TGTGCCAGCAGCCCCATAGAAGGGGGCTACGAGCAGTACTTC	CASSPIEGGYEQYF
TRBV7-2	TRBJ1-1	few	-	TGTGCCAGCAAACAGGGTCCCCTGAACACTGAAGCTTTCTTT	CASKQGPLNTEAFF
TRBV20-1	TRBJ1-1	few	-	TGCAGTGCTAGAATCCCGGGATTTCACACTGAAGCTTTCTTT	CSARIPGFHTEAFF
TRBV6-1	TRBJ2-3	few	-	TGTGCCAGCAGGGGCGGGAGCACAGATACGCAGTATTTT	CASRGGSTDTQYF